These T cell receptor beta chains were read from a single sample in a study of cytomegalovirus exposure and HLA in healthy donors. Only in-frame clones appear in the TCRdb table, and some are missing; sequencing was by immunoSEQ multiplex PCR. The sample lists around 160,000 clones, roughly four fifths seen once, with less than 5% in the top ten. Sequencing used PBMCs. The receptors shown here come from a man aged 50 to 59 in good health and CMV-seropositive. Both conserved end residues are part of each CDR3. D genes are given only for firm matches. The size field is filled for only some rows; it gives once, few, many or a size class.

clone_size	j_call	d_call	v_call	cdr3_nt	cdr3_aa
.	TRBJ2-1	.	TRBV27	TGTGCCAGCAGACTTAATTCGTTTAGCGAGAAGTACAATGAGCAGTTCTTC	CASRLNSFSEKYNEQFF
.	TRBJ2-1	.	TRBV9	TGTGCCAGCAGCGCAACCGGGACACTAAACAATGAGCAGTTCTTC	CASSATGTLNNEQFF
.	TRBJ1-4	.	TRBV28	TGTGCCAGCAGTCTCCCGACAGTGGGGAATGAAAAACTGTTTTTT	CASSLPTVGNEKLFF
.	TRBJ1-1	.	TRBV18	TGTGCCAGCTCAGACACTGAGGCTTTCTTT	CASSDTEAFF
few	TRBJ2-7	.	TRBV13	TGTGCCAGCAGCTTAGGGTTGGCACAGGACGCCCACGAGCAGTACTTC	CASSLGLAQDAHEQYF
.	TRBJ2-2	.	TRBV15	TGTGCCACCAGCAGGGGACACACAGCGAACACCGGGGAGCTGTTTTTT	CATSRGHTANTGELFF
.	TRBJ1-2	TRBD1	TRBV20-1	TGCAGTGCTAGGACAGGGAGTGGCTACACCTTC	CSARTGSGYTF
.	TRBJ2-7	TRBD2	TRBV25-1	TGTGCCAGCAGTGAATGGCTCGGGGGGGTTGCCTACGAGCAGTACTTC	CASSEWLGGVAYEQYF
once	TRBJ1-2	.	TRBV15	TGTGCCACCAGCCGGAGGACAGACTATGGCTACACCTTC	CATSRRTDYGYTF
.	TRBJ2-2	.	TRBV30	TGTGCCTGGAGAGAAGAGGATTGGGCCGGGGAGCTGTTTTTT	CAWREEDWAGELFF
.	TRBJ2-2	TRBD1	TRBV7-8	TGTGCCAGCAGCCTCTCGAGAGGACAGGGGGCGGTCACCGGGGAGCTGTTTTTT	CASSLSRGQGAVTGELFF
.	TRBJ2-7	TRBD2	TRBV5-4	TGTGCCAGCAGCTTGTCGCTAGCGGGGGATCTTCAGTACTTC	CASSLSLAGDLQYF
.	TRBJ1-2	TRBD1	TRBV6-6	TGTGCCAGCGTACCTGGACAGGGGGCGGTGGGCTACACCTTC	CASVPGQGAVGYTF
.	TRBJ2-3	TRBD2	TRBV30	TGTGCCTGGACCCAAGGACTAGCGGGAGTCACAGATACGCAGTATTTT	CAWTQGLAGVTDTQYF
.	TRBJ1-1	.	TRBV30	TGTGCCTGTTCGAGAGGGCCACCCTCCTACAAAACGAACACTGAAGCTTTCTTT	CACSRGPPSYKTNTEAFF
few	TRBJ1-1	.	TRBV9	TGTGCCAGCAGCGTAGAGGGGACAAAGAACACTGAAGCTTTCTTT	CASSVEGTKNTEAFF
.	TRBJ2-3	TRBD1	TRBV19	TGTGCCAGTAGCAAAAACAGGGGAGATACGCAGTATTTT	CASSKNRGDTQYF
.	TRBJ2-7	TRBD2	TRBV7-2	TGTGCCAGCTCCCTAGCGGACACCTACGAGCAGTACTTC	CASSLADTYEQYF
.	TRBJ2-1	TRBD2	TRBV7-8	TGTGCCAGCAGCCCAACCATGACTAGCGGGGGGAGGGATGAGCAGTTCTTC	CASSPTMTSGGRDEQFF
.	TRBJ2-1	TRBD2	TRBV11-3	TGTGCCAGCAGCCAACTAGCGGGCTCCTACAATGAGCAGTTCTTC	CASSQLAGSYNEQFF
.	TRBJ1-1	.	TRBV21-1	TGTGCCAGCAGCAAAGAGTGGCAAACAGGGGGCACTGAAGCTTTCTTT	CASSKEWQTGGTEAFF
.	TRBJ1-1	.	TRBV5-4	TGTGCCAGCAGCTTCCGGGAGCCGAACACTGAAGCTTTCTTT	CASSFREPNTEAFF
.	TRBJ1-1	.	TRBV15	TGTGCCACCAGCAGAGATCGCGCGGGGACTGAAGCTTTCTTT	CATSRDRAGTEAFF
.	TRBJ1-2	.	TRBV18	TGTGCCAGCTCCCCCTCTGGGGGAGGGAGCTATGGCTACACCTTC	CASSPSGGGSYGYTF
.	TRBJ2-1	TRBD1	TRBV28	TGTGCCAGCAGCTCGGACAGGGTACTAGGGCAGTTCTTC	CASSSDRVLGQFF
.	TRBJ1-1	.	TRBV28	TGTGCCAGCAGTTCTTGGGCCACTGAAGCTTTCTTT	CASSSWATEAFF
.	TRBJ1-5	.	TRBV10-2	TGCGCCAGCAGTGAGTGGCAGGGTCATCAGCCCCAGCATTTT	CASSEWQGHQPQHF
.	TRBJ2-7	.	TRBV6-1	TGTGCCAGCTCCGGCTACGAGCAGTACTTC	CASSGYEQYF
.	TRBJ1-5	.	TRBV5-4	TGTGCCAGCAGCTTGGATGGAGCCACTAGCAATCAGCCCCAGCATTTT	CASSLDGATSNQPQHF
.	TRBJ2-3	TRBD2	TRBV29-1	TGCAGCGTCGTGACTAGCGGGATCTTCACAGATACGCAGTATTTT	CSVVTSGIFTDTQYF
.	TRBJ1-5	.	TRBV4-1	TGCGCCAGCAGCCAAGGATGGAGTAATCAGCCCCAGCATTTT	CASSQGWSNQPQHF
.	TRBJ2-7	.	TRBV4-1	TGCGCCAGCAGCCAAGATACCGCCGTGCAGGGCCTGTACTTC	CASSQDTAVQGLYF
.	TRBJ1-1	.	TRBV9	TGTGCCAGCAGCCCAAAGGAGGGCCGGAGGGCTGTAGCTTTCTTT	CASSPKEGRRAVAFF
.	TRBJ1-1	TRBD1	TRBV5-1	TGCGCCAGCAGCGTCGGGACAGGGGTTTTGAACACTGAAGCTTTCTTT	CASSVGTGVLNTEAFF
.	TRBJ2-5	.	TRBV30	TGTGCCTGGAGTGTCCGGGTTGGAGAGACCCAGTACTTC	CAWSVRVGETQYF
.	TRBJ2-2	.	TRBV6-4	TGTGCCAGCAGTGATTGGCCCGCGAACACCGGGGAGCTGTTTTTT	CASSDWPANTGELFF
.	TRBJ2-5	TRBD2	TRBV2	TGTGCCAGCAGTGAAGCGCAGGCGGGGGGGGCCGGGACCCAGTACTTC	CASSEAQAGGAGTQYF
.	TRBJ1-6	TRBD1	TRBV4-1	TGCGCCAGCAGCCAAGCCGGGACAGGGCCAACGTCTGATTCACCCCTCCACTTT	CASSQAGTGPTSDSPLHF
.	TRBJ2-3	.	TRBV28	TGTGCCAGCAGTTTCCCCCTCCGAGAGGGTACTGCCCGAGGCACGCAGTATTTT	CASSFPLREGTARGTQYF
.	TRBJ2-3	.	TRBV5-4	TGTGCCAGCAGCACAGGATTAGCGGTTATCACAGATACGCAGTATTTT	CASSTGLAVITDTQYF
once	TRBJ2-3	.	TRBV6-5	TGTGCCAGCAGTTACCTCCGGGGCACAGATACGCAGTATTTT	CASSYLRGTDTQYF
.	TRBJ2-7	TRBD1	TRBV2	TGTGCCAGCAGTGGGGGACAGAGCTCCTACGAGCAGTACTTC	CASSGGQSSYEQYF
.	TRBJ1-5	TRBD1	TRBV5-5	TGTGCCAGCAGCTACGGACAGGCCGATCAGCCCCAGCATTTT	CASSYGQADQPQHF
.	TRBJ2-6	TRBD2	TRBV7-9	TGTGCCAGCAGCTCCAGACTAGCGGAGGGAGGTGGGGCCAACGTCCTGACTTTC	CASSSRLAEGGGANVLTF
.	TRBJ1-1	.	TRBV9	TGTGCCAGCAGCCCCCATTCCGGGACACCCAACACTGAAGCTTTCTTT	CASSPHSGTPNTEAFF
.	TRBJ1-2	TRBD1	TRBV10-1	TGCGCCAGCTGCTTATTCCCCGGACAGGTCCAAACCTATGGCTACACCTTC	CASCLFPGQVQTYGYTF
.	TRBJ2-3	TRBD2	TRBV9	TGTGCCAGCAGCCCTCCCACAGGACTAGCATGGGATACGCAGTATTTT	CASSPPTGLAWDTQYF
.	TRBJ1-2	.	TRBV28	TGTGCCAGCAACTCCCCTGGGACAAACTATGGCTACACCTTC	CASNSPGTNYGYTF
.	TRBJ2-2	TRBD2	TRBV9	TGTGCCAGCAGCTTCAGCACGGGACTATTTAACACCGGGGAGCTGTTTTTT	CASSFSTGLFNTGELFF
once	TRBJ2-1	TRBD1	TRBV6-5	TGTGCCAGCAGTTCTCGGGACAGGGGAAGTGAGCAGTTCTTC	CASSSRDRGSEQFF
.	TRBJ2-2	TRBD2	TRBV7-2	TGTGCCAGCCGCCCCGGGACTATGAACACCGGGGAGCTGTTTTTT	CASRPGTMNTGELFF
few	TRBJ2-5	TRBD1	TRBV19	TGTGCCAGTAGTGAGACAGGGGCCAACCAAGAGACCCAGTACTTC	CASSETGANQETQYF
.	TRBJ2-5	TRBD2	TRBV6-6	TGTGCCAGCAGTCGGACTAGCGGGGGTGAGACCCAGTACTTC	CASSRTSGGETQYF